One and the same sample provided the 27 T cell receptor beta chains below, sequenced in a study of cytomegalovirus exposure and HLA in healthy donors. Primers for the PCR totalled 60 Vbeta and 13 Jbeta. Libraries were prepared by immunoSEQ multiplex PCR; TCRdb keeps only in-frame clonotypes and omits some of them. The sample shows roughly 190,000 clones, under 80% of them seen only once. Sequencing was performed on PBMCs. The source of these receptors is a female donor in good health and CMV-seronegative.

For the CDR3, the DNA is TGTGCCAGCAGCTTAGTTGGGACAGGGGATTCACCCCTCCACTTT. It is translated as CASSLVGTGDSPLHF. The gene calls are TRBV11-3 and TRBJ1-6; the match to TRBD1 covers 10 bases. The CDR3 has 15 amino acids. Unmatched junction bases numbered 2, after V lost 1 base and J lost 8 bases. Germline loops: CDR1 SGHNT, CDR2 YENEEA.

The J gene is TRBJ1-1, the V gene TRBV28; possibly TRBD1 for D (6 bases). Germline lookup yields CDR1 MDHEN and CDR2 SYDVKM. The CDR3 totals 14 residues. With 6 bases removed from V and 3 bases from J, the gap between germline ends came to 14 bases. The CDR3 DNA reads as TGTGCCAGCAGCCGAGGGGGGGACCACACTGAAGCTTTCTTT. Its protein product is CASSRGGDHTEAFF.

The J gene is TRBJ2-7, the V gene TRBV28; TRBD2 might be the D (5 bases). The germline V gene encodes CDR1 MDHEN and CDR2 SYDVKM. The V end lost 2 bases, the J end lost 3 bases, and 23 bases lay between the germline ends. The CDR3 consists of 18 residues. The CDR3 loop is CASSLPSSPRRVYYEQYF. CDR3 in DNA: TGTGCCAGCAGTTTACCCAGCTCCCCCAGGCGGGTCTACTACGAGCAGTACTTC.

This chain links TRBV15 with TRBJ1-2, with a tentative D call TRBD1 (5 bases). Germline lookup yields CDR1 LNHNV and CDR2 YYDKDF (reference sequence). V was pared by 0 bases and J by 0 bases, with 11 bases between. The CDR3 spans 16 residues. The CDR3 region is CATSRDLKTANYGYTF. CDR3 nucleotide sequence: TGTGCCACCAGCAGAGATCTAAAGACAGCTAACTATGGCTACACCTTC.

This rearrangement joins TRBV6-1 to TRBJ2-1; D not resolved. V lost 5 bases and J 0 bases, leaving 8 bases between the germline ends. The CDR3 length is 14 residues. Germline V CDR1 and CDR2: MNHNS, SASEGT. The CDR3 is CASSRYSSYNEQFF. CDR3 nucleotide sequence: TGTGCCAGCAGTAGATACTCCTCCTACAATGAGCAGTTCTTC.

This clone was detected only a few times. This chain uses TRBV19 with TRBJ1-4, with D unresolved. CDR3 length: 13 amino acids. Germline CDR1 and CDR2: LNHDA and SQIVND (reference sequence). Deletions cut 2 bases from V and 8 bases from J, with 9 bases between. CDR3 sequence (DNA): TGTGCCAGTAGTATACGTTTCGGGGAAAAACTGTTTTTT. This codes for CASSIRFGEKLFF.

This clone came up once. The CDR3 region is CASRLAGGTDTQYF. The CDR3 nucleotides read TGTGCCAGCCGACTAGCGGGGGGCACAGATACGCAGTATTTT. The V and J genes are TRBV7-9 and TRBJ2-3; 12 bases fit TRBD2. CDR3 size: 14 residues. Germline V gives CDR1 SEHNR, CDR2 FQNEAQ (reference sequence). Trimming took 8 bases from V and 1 from J; bases not matched to a gene: 1.

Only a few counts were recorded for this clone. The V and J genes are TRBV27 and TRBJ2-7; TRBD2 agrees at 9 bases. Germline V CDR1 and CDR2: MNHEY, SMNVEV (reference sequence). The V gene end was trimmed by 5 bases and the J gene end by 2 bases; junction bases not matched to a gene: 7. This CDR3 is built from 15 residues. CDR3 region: CASSATSGLTYEQYF. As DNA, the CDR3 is TGTGCCAGCAGTGCAACTAGCGGGCTTACCTACGAGCAGTACTTC.

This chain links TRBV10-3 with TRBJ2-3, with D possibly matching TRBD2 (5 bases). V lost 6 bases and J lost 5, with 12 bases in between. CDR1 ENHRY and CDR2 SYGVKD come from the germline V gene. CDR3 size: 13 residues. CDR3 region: CAIRSTTIDTQYF. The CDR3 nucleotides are TGTGCCATCAGGTCTACGACTATAGATACGCAGTATTTT.

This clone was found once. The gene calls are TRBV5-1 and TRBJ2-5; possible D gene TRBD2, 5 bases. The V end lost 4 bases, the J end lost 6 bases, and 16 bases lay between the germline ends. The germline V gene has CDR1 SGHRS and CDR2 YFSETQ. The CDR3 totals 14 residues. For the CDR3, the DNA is TGCGCCAGCAGCAAACGGGTCGGGGAGAAGACCCAGTACTTC. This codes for CASSKRVGEKTQYF.

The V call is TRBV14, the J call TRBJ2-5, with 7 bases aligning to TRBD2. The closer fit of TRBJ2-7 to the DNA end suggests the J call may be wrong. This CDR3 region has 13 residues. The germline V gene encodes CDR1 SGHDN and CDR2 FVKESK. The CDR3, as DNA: TGTGCCAGCAGCCTGGCTAGCGGCTACGAGCAGTACTTC. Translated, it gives CASSLASGYEQYF.

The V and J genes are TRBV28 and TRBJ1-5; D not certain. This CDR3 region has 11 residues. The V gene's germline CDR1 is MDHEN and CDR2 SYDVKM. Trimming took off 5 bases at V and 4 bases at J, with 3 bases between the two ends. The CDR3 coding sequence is TGTGCCAGCAGTCTAAATCAGCCCCAGCATTTT. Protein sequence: CASSLNQPQHF.

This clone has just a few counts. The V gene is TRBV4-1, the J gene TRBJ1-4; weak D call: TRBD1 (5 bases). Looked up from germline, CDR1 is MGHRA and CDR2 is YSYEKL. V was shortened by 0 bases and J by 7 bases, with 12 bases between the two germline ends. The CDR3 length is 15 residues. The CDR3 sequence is CASSQEPRDGEKLFF. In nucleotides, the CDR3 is TGCGCCAGCAGCCAAGAACCCAGGGATGGTGAAAAACTGTTTTTT.

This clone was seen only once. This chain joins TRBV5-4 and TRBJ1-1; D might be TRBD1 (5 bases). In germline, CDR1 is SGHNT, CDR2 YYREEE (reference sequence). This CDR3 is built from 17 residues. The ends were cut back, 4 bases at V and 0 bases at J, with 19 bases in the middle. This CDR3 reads CASSGEGQGYLNTEAFF. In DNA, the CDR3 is TGTGCCAGCAGCGGGGAGGGTCAGGGCTACCTGAACACTGAAGCTTTCTTT.

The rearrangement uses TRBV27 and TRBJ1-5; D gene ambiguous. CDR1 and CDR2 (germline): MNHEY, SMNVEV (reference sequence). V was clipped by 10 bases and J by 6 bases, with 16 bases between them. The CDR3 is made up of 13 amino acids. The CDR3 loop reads CATRSGEAQPQHF. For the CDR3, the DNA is TGTGCCACCCGAAGTGGGGAGGCTCAGCCCCAGCATTTT.

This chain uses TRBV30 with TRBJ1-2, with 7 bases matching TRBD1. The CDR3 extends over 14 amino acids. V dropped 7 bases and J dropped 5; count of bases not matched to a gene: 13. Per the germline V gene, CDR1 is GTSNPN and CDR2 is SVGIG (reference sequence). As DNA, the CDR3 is TGTGCCTACCCCCCCAGGGGGGCAGGGTATGGCTACACCTTC. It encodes CAYPPRGAGYGYTF.

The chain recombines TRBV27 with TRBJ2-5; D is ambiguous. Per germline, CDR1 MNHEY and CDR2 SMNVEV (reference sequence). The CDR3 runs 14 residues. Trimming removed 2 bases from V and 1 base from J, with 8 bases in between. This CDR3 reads CASSLIGTQETQYF. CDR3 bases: TGTGCCAGCAGTTTAATCGGTACCCAAGAGACCCAGTACTTC.

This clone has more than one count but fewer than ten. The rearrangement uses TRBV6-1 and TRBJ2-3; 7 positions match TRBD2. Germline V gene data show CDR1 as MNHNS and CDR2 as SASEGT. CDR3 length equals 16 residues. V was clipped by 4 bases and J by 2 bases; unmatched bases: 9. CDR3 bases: TGTGCCAGCAGTGGGTTATCGACTAGCCCCACAGATACGCAGTATTTT. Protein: CASSGLSTSPTDTQYF.

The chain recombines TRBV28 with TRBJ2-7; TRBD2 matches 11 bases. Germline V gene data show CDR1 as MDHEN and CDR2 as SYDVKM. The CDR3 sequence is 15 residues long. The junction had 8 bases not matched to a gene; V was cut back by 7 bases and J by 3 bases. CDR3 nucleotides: TGTGCCAGCACCTCCCCGGGACTAGCGGACTACGAGCAGTACTTC. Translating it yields CASTSPGLADYEQYF.

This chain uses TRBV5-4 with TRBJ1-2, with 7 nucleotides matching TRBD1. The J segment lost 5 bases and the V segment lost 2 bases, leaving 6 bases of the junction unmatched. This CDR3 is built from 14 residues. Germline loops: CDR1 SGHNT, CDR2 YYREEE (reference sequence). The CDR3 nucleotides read TGTGCCAGCAGCTTCCGGGACAGAAGATATGGCTACACCTTC. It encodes CASSFRDRRYGYTF.

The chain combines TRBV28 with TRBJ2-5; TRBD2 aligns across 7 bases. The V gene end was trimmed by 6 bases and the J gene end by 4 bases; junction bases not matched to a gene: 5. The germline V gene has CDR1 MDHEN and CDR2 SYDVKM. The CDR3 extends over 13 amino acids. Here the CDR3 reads CASRGGGLETQYF. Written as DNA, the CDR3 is TGTGCCAGCAGGGGCGGGGGTTTAGAGACCCAGTACTTC. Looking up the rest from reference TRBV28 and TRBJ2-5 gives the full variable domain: DVKVTQSSRYLVKRTGEKVFLECVQDMDHENMFWYRQDPGLGLRLIYFSYDVKMKEKGDIPEGYSVSREKKERFSLILESASTNQTSMYLCASRGGGLETQYFGPGTRLLVL.

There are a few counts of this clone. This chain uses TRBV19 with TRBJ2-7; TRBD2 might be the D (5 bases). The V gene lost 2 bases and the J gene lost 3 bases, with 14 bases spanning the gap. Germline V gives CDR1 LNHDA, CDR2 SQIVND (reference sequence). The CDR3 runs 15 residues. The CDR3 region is CASSISPTSYYEQYF. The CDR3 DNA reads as TGTGCCAGTAGTATATCCCCTACTAGTTACTACGAGCAGTACTTC.

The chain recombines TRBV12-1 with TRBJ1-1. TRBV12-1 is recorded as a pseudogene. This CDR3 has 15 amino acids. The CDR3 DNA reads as TGTGCCAGCAGCTTTATGGGGGGGATGAACACTGAAGCTTTCTTT. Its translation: CASSFMGGMNTEAFF.

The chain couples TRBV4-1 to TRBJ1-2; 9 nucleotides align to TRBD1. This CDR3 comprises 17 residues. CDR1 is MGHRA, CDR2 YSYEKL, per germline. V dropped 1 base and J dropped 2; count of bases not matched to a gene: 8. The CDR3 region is CASSQVPGTGKNYGYTF. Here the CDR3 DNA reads TGCGCCAGCAGCCAAGTCCCAGGGACAGGGAAAAACTATGGCTACACCTTC.

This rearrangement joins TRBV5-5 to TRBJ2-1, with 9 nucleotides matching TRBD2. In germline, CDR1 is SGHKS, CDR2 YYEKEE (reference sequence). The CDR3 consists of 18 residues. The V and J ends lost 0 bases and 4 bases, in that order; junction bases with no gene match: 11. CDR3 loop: CASSLAKASGEGYNEQFF. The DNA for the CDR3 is TGTGCCAGCAGCTTGGCCAAGGCTAGCGGGGAGGGGTACAATGAGCAGTTCTTC.

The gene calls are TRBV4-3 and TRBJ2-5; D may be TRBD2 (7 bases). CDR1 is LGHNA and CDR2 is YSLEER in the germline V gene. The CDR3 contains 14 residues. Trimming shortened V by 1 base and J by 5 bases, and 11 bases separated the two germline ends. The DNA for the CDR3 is TGCGCCAGCAGCCAAGGGACTAGGGGGGAGACCCAGTACTTC. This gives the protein CASSQGTRGETQYF.

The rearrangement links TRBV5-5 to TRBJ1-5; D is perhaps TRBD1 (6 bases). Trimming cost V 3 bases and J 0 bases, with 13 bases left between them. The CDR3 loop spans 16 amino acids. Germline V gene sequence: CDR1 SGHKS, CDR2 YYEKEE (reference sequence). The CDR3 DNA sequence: TGTGCCAGCAGCTCTACGGGGGGCCTTAGCAATCAGCCCCAGCATTTT. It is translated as CASSSTGGLSNQPQHF.